The next 10 T cell receptor beta chains were all read from a single sample in a study of cytomegalovirus exposure and HLA in healthy donors. The PCR contained 60 Vbeta and 13 Jbeta primers. Generated by immunoSEQ multiplex PCR, the TCRdb table keeps only in-frame clones and is missing some. This sample yields more than 150,000 clones, of which approximately 80% are seen a single time; 1.1% to 1.5% belongs to the top ten. Source material: PBMCs. All receptors derive from a girl aged 5-17 years in good health and CMV-seropositive.

V gene TRBV6-1 combines with J gene TRBJ2-4; 8 positions match TRBD1. The J segment lost 9 bases and the V segment lost 8 bases, leaving 12 bases of the junction unmatched. The germline V gene has CDR1 MNHNS and CDR2 SASEGT. CDR3 length equals 14 residues. This CDR3 is CASLERTGFGIQYF. In DNA form, the CDR3 reads TGTGCCAGCCTAGAAAGGACAGGGTTTGGCATTCAGTACTTC.

The CDR3: CASSLEGSEQYF. The DNA of the CDR3 is TGTGCCAGCAGCCTCGAGGGCAGCGAGCAGTACTTC. The rearrangement links TRBV9 to TRBJ2-7, with TRBD2 as a possible D gene (5 bases). The CDR3 loop spans 12 amino acids. V shed 4 bases and J shed 6 bases, with 11 bases lying between them. The V gene's germline CDR1 is SGDLS and CDR2 YYNGEE. Drawing the rest from reference TRBV9 and TRBJ2-7, the complete variable domain is DSGVTQTPKHLITATGQRVTLRCSPRSGDLSVYWYQQSLDQGLQFLIQYYNGEERAKGNILERFSAQQFPDLHSELNLSSLELGDSALYFCASSLEGSEQYFGPGTRLTVT.

The V and J genes are TRBV6-5 and TRBJ2-7; weak D call: TRBD1 (5 bases). The CDR3 spans 15 residues. V was pared by 5 bases and J by 0 bases, with 14 bases between. Per germline, CDR1 MNHEY and CDR2 SVGAGI. As DNA, the CDR3 is TGTGCCAGCAGTCCCCCCGGCAGGGACTCCTACGAGCAGTACTTC. Translated, it gives CASSPPGRDSYEQYF.

Turning to this clone: Because the CDR3's place on the DNA is in doubt, the DNA is left out and the CDR3 is given as listed by TCRdb. The J gene is TRBJ2-4, the V gene TRBV5-1; the D call of TRBD1 is as the table states it, not checked on the DNA. The CDR3 totals 13 residues, both ends included. The germline gives CDR1 SGHRS, CDR2 YFSETQ. The CDR3 spells CASSFGSGTSRYF.

This clone was counted once. The V call is TRBV29-1, the J call TRBJ1-3; D not resolved. CDR3 length equals 11 residues. V lost 2 bases, J lost 4 bases, and 3 bases lay in between. The V gene's germline CDR1 is SQVTM and CDR2 ANQGSEA. CDR3 in DNA: TGCAGCGTTGAAAGCGGAAACACCATATATTTT. It encodes CSVESGNTIYF. Together with reference TRBV29-1 and TRBJ1-3, the CDR3 gives the full variable domain: SAVISQKPSRDICQRGTSLTIQCQVDSQVTMMFWYRQQPGQSLTLIATANQGSEATYESGFVIDKFPISRPNLTFSTLTVSNMSPEDSSIYLCSVESGNTIYFGEGSWLTVV.

CDR3 residues: CAWSVLHRNTNEQYF. DNA for the CDR3: TGTGCCTGGAGTGTACTCCACAGGAACACCAACGAGCAGTACTTC. The chain is built from TRBV30 and TRBJ2-7; D is possibly TRBD1 (5 bases). This CDR3 is 15 amino acids long. V lost 0 bases to trimming and J lost 5 bases, with 17 bases between them. CDR1 is GTSNPN, CDR2 SVGIG, per germline (reference sequence).

The chain's CDR3 is CASSTYPGQGGLNEKLFF. In nucleotides, the CDR3 is TGTGCCAGCAGCACGTATCCGGGACAGGGCGGCCTTAATGAAAAACTGTTTTTT. This chain joins TRBV7-9 and TRBJ1-4; 9 nucleotides line up with TRBD1. The germline V gene encodes CDR1 SEHNR and CDR2 FQNEAQ (reference sequence). CDR3 length equals 18 residues. The ends lost 5 bases at V and 4 bases at J; junction bases unmatched: 14.

This chain joins TRBV30 and TRBJ2-7; D is possibly TRBD1 (5 bases). V lost 1 base, J lost 2 bases, and 9 bases lay in between. Germline V gene data show CDR1 as GTSNPN and CDR2 as SVGIG (reference sequence). This CDR3 comprises 13 residues. This CDR3 reads CAWSAGPTYEQYF. Here the CDR3 DNA reads TGTGCCTGGAGTGCAGGGCCGACCTACGAGCAGTACTTC.

This clone has only a few counts. This sample also contains other DNA sequences that code for the same CDR3. The V and J genes are TRBV4-1 and TRBJ1-1; TRBD1 matches 9 bases. Germline V CDR1 and CDR2: MGHRA, YSYEKL. CDR3 length equals 14 residues. J was trimmed by 1 base and V by 4 bases; bases with no gene match: 1. The CDR3 loop reads CASSRGQGNTEAFF. In DNA form, the CDR3 reads TGCGCCAGCAGCCGGGGACAGGGGAACACTGAAGCTTTCTTT.

The gene calls are TRBV6-5 and TRBJ2-7; a weak D match, TRBD2 (7 bases). V lost 3 bases and J 3 bases, leaving 12 bases between the germline ends. The CDR3 is made up of 14 amino acids. Germline V gives CDR1 MNHEY, CDR2 SVGAGI. The CDR3, as DNA: TGTGCCAGCAGTTATGGGGGGGCCCTCTACGAGCAGTACTTC. Amino acid sequence: CASSYGGALYEQYF.